The 29 T cell receptor beta chains in this list originate from one sample, sequenced in a study of blood T cell repertoires in COVID-19. Using immunoSEQ multiplex PCR, the repertoire was profiled, and TCRdb retains in-frame clones only, with some absent. The sample has 92,000 or so clones, more than 70% seen once. Sequencing used peripheral blood. The receptors were sampled from a woman aged 80 or over with acute or convalescent COVID-19.

The gene calls are TRBV19 and TRBJ1-6; D is unresolved. CDR1 and CDR2 (germline): LNHDA, SQIVND (reference sequence). Trimming stripped 5 bases from V and 8 bases from J, with 7 bases between. This CDR3 is 12 amino acids long. The chain's CDR3 is CASSLRDSPLHF. The CDR3 DNA reads TGTGCCAGTAGTCTGAGGGATTCACCCCTCCACTTT.

The rearrangement joins TRBV3-1 (or the pseudogene TRBV3-2) to TRBJ2-5, with 10 bases aligning to TRBD2. V was pared by 4 bases and J by 5 bases, with 10 bases of the junction left unmatched. The CDR3 is made up of 16 amino acids. Germline values: CDR1 LGHDT, CDR2 YNNKEL (reference sequence). CDR3 in amino acids: CASSLERGGRRETQYF. The CDR3 region has the DNA TGTGCCAGCAGCCTCGAGCGGGGGGGCCGGAGGGAGACCCAGTACTTC.

The chain couples TRBV5-1 to TRBJ1-5; perhaps TRBD1 as D (5 bases). Germline CDR1 SGHRS, CDR2 YFSETQ. The CDR3 spans 14 residues. V gave up 0 bases and J gave up 6 bases, with 10 bases separating them. The DNA of the CDR3 is TGCGCCAGCAGCTTGGCGGGGGAGGGTCAGCCCCAGCATTTT. Translation gives CASSLAGEGQPQHF.

This clone was observed a few times. J is TRBJ2-5 and V is TRBV9; tentative D call: TRBD1 (6 bases). Trimming removed 1 base from V and 1 base from J, with 14 bases in between. Per the germline V gene, CDR1 is SGDLS and CDR2 is YYNGEE. CDR3 length: 16 amino acids. The CDR3 loop is CASSVSSTGAQETQYF. The CDR3 DNA reads TGTGCCAGCAGCGTAAGCTCGACAGGAGCCCAAGAGACCCAGTACTTC. The whole variable domain, filled in from reference TRBV9 and TRBJ2-5, reads DSGVTQTPKHLITATGQRVTLRCSPRSGDLSVYWYQQSLDQGLQFLIQYYNGEERAKGNILERFSAQQFPDLHSELNLSSLELGDSALYFCASSVSSTGAQETQYFGPGTRLLVL.

V gene TRBV27 combines with J gene TRBJ2-3; 7 bases match TRBD1. The CDR3 length is 14 residues. The V segment lost 5 bases and the J segment 12 bases; nucleotides outside the gene matches: 14. Germline-derived CDR1 and CDR2 are MNHEY and SMNVEV (reference sequence). The CDR3 spells CASSAPARDSRQYF. CDR3 coding DNA: TGTGCCAGCAGTGCCCCGGCCCGGGACAGCCGCCAGTATTTT.

The genes are TRBV4-3 and TRBJ2-7; possibly TRBD2 for D (5 bases). The ends were cut back, 1 base at V and 0 bases at J, with 10 bases in the middle. In germline, CDR1 is LGHNA, CDR2 YSLEER. This CDR3 spans 15 amino acids. This CDR3 is CASSQGAGSSYEQYF. The CDR3 bases are TGCGCCAGCAGCCAAGGGGCGGGTAGCTCCTACGAGCAGTACTTC.

In DNA, the CDR3 is TGTGCCAGCAGTCAGACAGGGGGTGGCCAAGAGACCCAGTACTTC. This sequence encodes CASSQTGGGQETQYF. The rearrangement uses TRBV27 and TRBJ2-5; the match to TRBD1 covers 9 bases. V gave up 5 bases and J gave up 1 base; unmatched junction bases: 5. The germline V gene encodes CDR1 MNHEY and CDR2 SMNVEV (reference sequence). The CDR3 is 15 residues long.

This clone was seen many times. The chain joins TRBV4-1 to TRBJ1-2, with D hard to call. CDR1 is MGHRA, CDR2 YSYEKL, per germline. Trimming pared 4 bases from V and 2 bases from J, leaving 20 bases between. The CDR3 loop spans 17 amino acids. The CDR3 sequence is CASSPAEVYATNYGYTF. In DNA, the CDR3 is TGCGCCAGCAGCCCCGCCGAGGTCTACGCCACAAACTATGGCTACACCTTC.

The rearrangement uses TRBV6-6 and TRBJ1-2, with a weak D call TRBD1 (5 bases). The CDR3 is 10 residues long. From germline, CDR1 is MNHNY and CDR2 SVGAGI (reference sequence). The V and J ends lost 8 bases and 7 bases respectively, with 8 bases between them. CDR3: CASGGGGYTF. The DNA for the CDR3 is TGTGCCAGCGGGGGAGGTGGCTACACCTTC.

This clone was seen once. The rearrangement links TRBV7-9 to TRBJ1-5, with D perhaps TRBD1 (6 bases). Germline CDR1 and CDR2: SEHNR and FQNEAQ (reference sequence). V lost 5 bases and J lost 7, with 15 bases in between. This CDR3 is built from 14 residues. Here the CDR3 reads CASSPAGAWQPQHF. The DNA for the CDR3 is TGTGCCAGCAGCCCGGCGGGGGCTTGGCAGCCCCAGCATTTT.

This rearrangement joins TRBV7-9 to TRBJ1-1; a possible D gene is TRBD1 (6 bases). Germline V gives CDR1 SEHNR, CDR2 FQNEAQ (reference sequence). The CDR3 is 15 residues long. V was cut by 5 bases and J by 4 bases, with 17 bases left in between. CDR3: CASSRRRGGVTEAFF. The CDR3 coding sequence is TGTGCCAGCAGCCGCCGGAGGGGGGGTGTCACTGAAGCTTTCTTT.

The chain is built from TRBV4-1 and TRBJ1-2, with D tentatively TRBD1 (6 bases). The germline gives CDR1 MGHRA, CDR2 YSYEKL. Trimming removed 1 base from V and 12 bases from J, with 21 bases in between. The CDR3 covers 15 residues. The CDR3 spells CASSQGLAGAWVNTF. The CDR3 DNA is TGCGCCAGCAGCCAAGGGCTAGCGGGGGCTTGGGTAAACACCTTC.

The chain joins TRBV7-9 to TRBJ2-2; tentatively, D is TRBD2 (5 bases). Germline V gene data show CDR1 as SEHNR and CDR2 as FQNEAQ (reference sequence). Trimming pared 2 bases from V and 4 bases from J, leaving 11 bases between. The CDR3 length is 15 residues. The DNA for the CDR3 is TGTGCCAGCAGCTTATCACGAGGAGGCACCGGGGAGCTGTTTTTT. It yields the protein CASSLSRGGTGELFF.

The V call is TRBV29-1, the J call TRBJ2-1, with 9 bases lining up with TRBD1. In germline, CDR1 is SQVTM, CDR2 ANQGSEA. The CDR3 runs 14 residues. The J segment lost 9 bases and the V segment lost 4 bases, leaving 10 bases of the junction unmatched. The CDR3 DNA reads as TGCAGCGTTGTAGCCCTTTCGACAGGGGGTGAGCAGTTCTTC. Translating it yields CSVVALSTGGEQFF.

In this sample, this clone turned up once. The V and J genes are TRBV6-6 and TRBJ2-1; 15 positions agree with TRBD2. Germline-derived CDR1 and CDR2 are MNHNY and SVGAGI (reference sequence). This CDR3 is 16 amino acids long. Trimming took 6 bases from V and 9 from J; bases not matched to a gene: 9. In DNA form, the CDR3 reads TGTGCCAGCAGCCCCGGACTAGCGGGGGGGTGGGCTGAGCAGTTCTTC. Its translation is CASSPGLAGGWAEQFF.

This clone was detected once. The chain's CDR3 is CASSPISGGAEQYF. CDR3 bases: TGCGCCAGCAGCCCGATTAGCGGGGGGGCCGAGCAGTACTTC. The chain uses TRBV5-1 and TRBJ2-7; 11 bases map to TRBD2. Per the germline V gene, CDR1 is SGHRS and CDR2 is YFSETQ. The CDR3 loop spans 14 amino acids. Germline trimming cut 4 bases from V and 6 bases from J; bases unmatched to any gene: 6.

By share of the sample, this clone is medium-sized. V is TRBV12-3 or TRBV12-4 and J is TRBJ2-1; 9 bases match TRBD1. The junction had 4 bases not matched to a gene; V was cut back by 5 bases and J by 8 bases. This CDR3 is 13 amino acids long. In nucleotides, the CDR3 is TGTGCCAGCAGTCCGGGACAGGGACATGAGCAGTTCTTC. Encoded protein: CASSPGQGHEQFF.

This chain joins TRBV23-1 and TRBJ1-4, with 10 bases fitting TRBD1. TRBV23-1 belongs to the ORF category, with a function that is uncertain. V was pared by 2 bases and J by 7 bases, with 10 bases of the junction left unmatched. CDR3 length equals 17 residues. CDR3 region: CASSQGRQGALGEKLFF. CDR3 DNA: TGCGCCAGCAGTCAAGGTCGACAGGGGGCACTAGGTGAAAAACTGTTTTTT.

The chain links TRBV24-1 to TRBJ2-3, with TRBD2 identical over 11 bases. The CDR3 has 15 amino acids. Per germline, CDR1 KGHDR and CDR2 SFDVKD. The V and J ends lost 7 bases and 7 bases, in that order; junction bases with no gene match: 9. CDR3 coding DNA: TGTGCCACCAGCTTAGCGGGGGGGCCCCAGAATACGCAGTATTTT. Translation: CATSLAGGPQNTQYF.

The J gene is TRBJ1-1, the V gene TRBV19; D call uncertain. Germline CDR1 reads LNHDA; CDR2 reads SQIVND (reference sequence). CDR3 length: 13 amino acids. V lost 3 bases to trimming and J lost 5 bases, with 10 bases between them. The CDR3 DNA reads as TGTGCCAGTAGTATCCAGGCCCGGACTGAAGCTTTCTTT. It codes for CASSIQARTEAFF.

J is TRBJ1-5 and V is TRBV4-2; TRBD1 agrees at 8 bases. This CDR3 contains 16 residues. The germline V gene encodes CDR1 LGHNA and CDR2 YNFKEQ. Losses at the gene ends were 1 base for V and 5 bases for J; bases not matched to a gene: 7. The CDR3 DNA reads TGTGCCAGCAGCCAAGTCGAGGGACAGGCCCATCAGCCCCAGCATTTT. Amino acids: CASSQVEGQAHQPQHF.

The gene calls are TRBV6-6 and TRBJ1-2, with 9 nucleotides matching TRBD1. Germline-derived CDR1 and CDR2 are MNHNY and SVGAGI (reference sequence). The CDR3 spans 15 residues. Unmatched junction bases numbered 12, after V lost 5 bases and J lost 8 bases. The CDR3 bases are TGTGCCAGCAGTCGTCCGGGACAGGGAACGGTGGGCTACACCTTC. Residues: CASSRPGQGTVGYTF.

This clone was picked up a small number of times. The chain links TRBV6-2 or TRBV6-3 to TRBJ2-5, with D maybe TRBD2 (6 bases). The CDR3 is made up of 14 amino acids. Germline CDR1 and CDR2: MNHEY and SVGEGT. Trimming pared 6 bases from V and 5 bases from J, leaving 16 bases between. The CDR3: CASSSHMGGETQYF. CDR3 in DNA: TGTGCCAGCAGCTCTCATATGGGGGGTGAGACCCAGTACTTC.

The chain carries TRBV6-5 and TRBJ1-2; the D is unclear. CDR1 and CDR2 (germline): MNHEY, SVGAGI. The V end lost 6 bases, the J end lost 2 bases, and 16 bases lay between the germline ends. The CDR3 extends over 15 amino acids. The CDR3 reads CASRTPGGGNYGYTF. The CDR3 nucleotides are TGTGCCAGCAGAACGCCGGGAGGCGGAAACTATGGCTACACCTTC.

There are a few counts of this clone. The chain has TRBV18 and TRBJ1-6, with D perhaps matching TRBD1 (6 bases). Looked up from germline, CDR1 is KGHSH and CDR2 is LQKENI. The CDR3 is 15 residues long. Trimming removed 3 bases from V and 5 bases from J, with 11 bases in between. CDR3 sequence reads: CASSPQGTHNSPLHF. Written as DNA, the CDR3 is TGTGCCAGCTCACCTCAGGGGACACATAATTCACCCCTCCACTTT.

V usage is TRBV9 and J usage is TRBJ1-3, with 8 bases that match TRBD1. Germline CDR1 SGDLS, CDR2 YYNGEE. The CDR3 covers 16 residues. Unmatched junction bases numbered 9, after V lost 6 bases and J lost 1 base. The chain's CDR3 is CASTRQGTLSGNTIYF. DNA of the CDR3: TGTGCCAGCACACGACAGGGGACACTTTCTGGAAACACCATATATTTT.

The V call is TRBV5-1, the J call TRBJ2-1, with D maybe TRBD2 (5 bases). The V gene's germline CDR1 is SGHRS and CDR2 YFSETQ. The CDR3 loop spans 16 amino acids. The V end was cut by 2 bases, the J end by 7 bases, with 19 bases between. In nucleotides, the CDR3 is TGCGCCAGCAGCTTTGACGGCGCTCCTACGGGGAATGAGCAGTTCTTC. Its protein product is CASSFDGAPTGNEQFF.

This clone was detected ten times or more. The chain joins TRBV7-3 to TRBJ1-1; 7 bases are shared with TRBD1. Germline CDR1 and CDR2: SGHTA and FQGTGA. Germline trimming cut 4 bases from V and 5 bases from J; bases unmatched to any gene: 4. The CDR3 runs to 13 residues. CDR3 nucleotide sequence: TGTGCCAGCAGCTCGACAGGGTCAACTGAAGCTTTCTTT. It codes for CASSSTGSTEAFF.

The table lists this clone with a count of one. The J gene is TRBJ2-5, the V gene TRBV30, with 9 bases matching TRBD2. The germline CDR1 and CDR2 sequences are GTSNPN and SVGIG (reference sequence). The CDR3 totals 17 residues. V lost 0 bases, J lost 0 bases, and 8 bases stayed unmatched. DNA of the CDR3: TGTGCCTGGAGTGTTGGGAGCGGGGGGAAGAACCAAGAGACCCAGTACTTC. This sequence encodes CAWSVGSGGKNQETQYF.